The 13 T cell receptor beta chains in this list originate from one sample, sequenced in a study of T cell repertoires in cytomegalovirus infection. These TCRs' antigens remain unknown. TCRdb fed the reads into MiXCR, producing one record per CDR3 protein. Among approximately 770,000 distinct CDR3 sequences listed, around 29% were seen once. The starting material was cultured CD8+ T cells from PBMCs, obtained from culture after CMV antigen stimulation. These receptors came from a human donor in good health (CMV status not recorded). Some clones in this sample may be carry-over from other donors' samples.

Worth noting for this clonotype: This sequence may be a read error, since a much larger clone differs from it by one base. This sequence joins TRBV7-4 and TRBJ2-3; D might be TRBD2 (6 bases). Germline CDR1 SGHVT, CDR2 SQSDAQ. The CDR3 is 16 amino acids. The CDR3 DNA sequence: TGTGCCAGCAGCTTAGTGATTGTTACTAGCACAGATACGCAGTGTTTT. This codes for CASSLVIVTSTDTQCF.

The V gene is TRBV20-1, the J gene TRBJ1-4, with D possibly being TRBD1 (6 bases). V was cut by 4 bases and J by 4 bases, with 10 bases left in between. This CDR3 is 13 amino acids long. Per the germline V gene, CDR1 is DFQATT and CDR2 is SNEGSKA (reference sequence). The CDR3 DNA is TGCAGTGCTACGGACAGAGTTAATGAAAAACTGTTTTTT. Encoded protein: CSATDRVNEKLFF.

This clonotype occurred a few times. The rearrangement joins TRBV14 to TRBJ2-2; the D gene is possibly TRBD2 (6 bases). The CDR3 length is 17 residues. The V gene's germline CDR1 is SGHDN and CDR2 FVKESK. V lost 0 bases and J lost 1, with 12 bases in between. The CDR3 bases are TGTGCCAGCAGCCAAGATACGGGGGAATTGAACACCGGGGAGCTGTTTTTT. Translated, it gives CASSQDTGELNTGELFF.

V and J are TRBV4-1 and TRBJ1-3; 7 bases match TRBD1. This CDR3 region has 15 residues. Germline V gene data show CDR1 as MGHRA and CDR2 as YSYEKL. Trimming at V came to 8 bases and at J to 0 bases, leaving 7 bases not matched to a gene. The CDR3 protein is CASQRTGLSGNTIYF. In DNA form, the CDR3 reads TGCGCCAGCCAACGGACAGGTCTCTCTGGAAACACCATATATTTT.

The V call is TRBV6-1, the J call TRBJ2-1, with 7 bases fitting TRBD1. Germline trimming cut 2 bases from V and 6 bases from J; bases unmatched to any gene: 10. The CDR3 loop spans 16 amino acids. CDR1 MNHNS and CDR2 SASEGT come from the germline V gene. Here the CDR3 DNA reads TGTGCCAGCAGTGAACGGCCAGGGGGTGCCTCCAATGAGCAGTTCTTC. It encodes CASSERPGGASNEQFF.

The rearrangement uses TRBV7-9 and TRBJ2-1, with TRBD1 matching over 10 bases. Trimming removed 4 bases from V and 0 bases from J; junction bases left unmatched: 3. CDR1 is SEHNR and CDR2 is FQNEAQ in the germline V gene (reference sequence). CDR3 length equals 16 residues. The chain's CDR3 is CASSSDRGASYNEQFF. In DNA form, the CDR3 reads TGTGCCAGCAGCTCGGACAGGGGGGCCTCCTACAATGAGCAGTTCTTC.

V and J are TRBV6-1 and TRBJ2-7; D perhaps matches TRBD2 (6 bases). This CDR3 contains 17 residues. Germline CDR1 MNHNS, CDR2 SASEGT. Trimming removed 6 bases at V and 3 bases at J, with 24 bases between. CDR3 amino acids: CASRVGIIQAGLYEQYF. CDR3 bases: TGTGCCAGCAGGGTTGGGATAATCCAGGCGGGGCTCTACGAGCAGTACTTC.

The rearrangement links TRBV27 to TRBJ1-2; the D is unclear. V was cut by 10 bases and J by 4 bases, with 19 bases left in between. The germline V gene has CDR1 MNHEY and CDR2 SMNVEV (reference sequence). This CDR3 spans 14 amino acids. CDR3 sequence reads: CATGSGRSFYGYTF. For the CDR3, the DNA is TGTGCCACGGGCTCGGGCCGATCTTTCTATGGCTACACCTTC.

This clonotype was counted only a few times. The gene calls are TRBV2 and TRBJ1-1, with D possibly being TRBD1 (5 bases). The CDR3 has 11 amino acids. Germline V gene sequence: CDR1 SNHLY, CDR2 FYNNEI. Trimming took 11 bases from V and 4 from J, leaving 11 bases between them. The DNA for the CDR3 is TGTGCCGTCCAGGGTGGCACTGAAGCTTTCTTT. Its translation is CAVQGGTEAFF.

The V gene is TRBV27, the J gene TRBJ2-1; D not resolved. Germline values: CDR1 MNHEY, CDR2 SMNVEV (reference sequence). The CDR3 length is 13 residues. Trimming pared 4 bases from V and 4 bases from J, leaving 8 bases between. CDR3 DNA sequence: TGTGCCAGCAGTTGGAACCAGTACAATGAGCAGTTCTTC. Translated: CASSWNQYNEQFF.

This clonotype has just a few counts. The J gene is TRBJ1-4, the V gene TRBV5-8, with 7 bases aligning to TRBD1. The CDR3 is 17 amino acids. Germline V gene data show CDR1 as SGHTS and CDR2 as YDEGEE. J was trimmed by 4 bases and V by 6 bases; bases with no gene match: 15. CDR3: CASNPLGAGQLNEKLFF. For the CDR3, the DNA is TGTGCCAGCAATCCGCTTGGGGCGGGACAGCTTAATGAAAAACTGTTTTTT.

This clonotype showed up just a few times. This chain joins TRBV7-2 and TRBJ1-4; unclear D gene. Per the germline V gene, CDR1 is SGHTA and CDR2 is FQGNSA. The CDR3 consists of 14 residues. V was clipped by 1 base and J by 4 bases, with 7 bases between them. CDR3 in DNA: TGTGCCAGCAGCTTAGTAGAAATTAATGAAAAACTGTTTTTT. Protein: CASSLVEINEKLFF.

This clonotype was counted a single time. The chain has TRBV11-1 and TRBJ2-1; the match to TRBD2 covers 10 bases. The CDR3 runs 16 residues. Germline assignment: CDR1 SGHAT and CDR2 FQDESV (reference sequence). Losses at the gene ends were 6 bases for V and 5 bases for J; bases not matched to a gene: 10. Here the CDR3 DNA reads TGTGCCAGCAGTTTTGAAGCGGGGGGGCCCAACAATGAGCAGTTCTTC. The encoded protein is CASSFEAGGPNNEQFF.